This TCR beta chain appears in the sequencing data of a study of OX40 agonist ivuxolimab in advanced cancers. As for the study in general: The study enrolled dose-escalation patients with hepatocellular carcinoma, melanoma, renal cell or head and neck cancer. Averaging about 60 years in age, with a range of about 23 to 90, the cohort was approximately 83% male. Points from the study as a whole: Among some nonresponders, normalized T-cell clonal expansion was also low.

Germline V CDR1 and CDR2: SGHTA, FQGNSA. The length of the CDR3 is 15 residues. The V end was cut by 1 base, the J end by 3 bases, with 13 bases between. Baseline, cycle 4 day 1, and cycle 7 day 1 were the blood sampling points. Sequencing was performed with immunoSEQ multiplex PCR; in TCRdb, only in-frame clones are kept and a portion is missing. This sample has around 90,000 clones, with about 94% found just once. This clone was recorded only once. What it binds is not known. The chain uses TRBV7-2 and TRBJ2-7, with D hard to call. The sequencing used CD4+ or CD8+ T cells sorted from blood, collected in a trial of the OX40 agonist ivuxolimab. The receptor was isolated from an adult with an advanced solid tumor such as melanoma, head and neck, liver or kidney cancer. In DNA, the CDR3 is TGTGCCAGCAGCTTAGATTGGGTGGTAATCTACGAGCAGTACTTC. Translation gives CASSLDWVVIYEQYF.